One and the same sample provided the 2 T cell receptor beta chains below, sequenced in a study of spatial heterogeneity in lung cancer. TCRdb redid the calling of the 5' RACE reads with MiXCR, one entry per CDR3 protein. The sample yields some 87,000 distinct CDR3 sequences, around 8.6% seen once. Specified time point: sample taken at primary tumor resection. Extraction of whole RNA from tumor, nontumor lung or frozen PBMC preceded unsorted sequencing. The sample consisted of PBMCs, taken at surgery. These receptors came from a male donor with early-stage non-small cell lung cancer.

This sequence joins TRBV5-1 and TRBJ2-2; D is perhaps TRBD2 (6 bases). This CDR3 contains 15 residues. Trimming stripped 0 bases from V and 8 bases from J, with 14 bases between. Germline V lookup: CDR1 SGHRS, CDR2 YFSETQ. In DNA form, the CDR3 reads TGCGCCAGCAGCTTGGCCATGGAGGGCCCTGGGGAGCTGTTTTTT. This gives the protein CASSLAMEGPGELFF.

The V call is TRBV5-1, the J call TRBJ2-1; no clear D gene. CDR3 length equals 13 residues. V lost 2 bases, J lost 7 bases, and 10 bases lay in between. Germline lookup yields CDR1 SGHRS and CDR2 YFSETQ. The CDR3 loop reads CASSLGPNNEQFF. In nucleotides, the CDR3 is TGCGCCAGCAGCTTAGGTCCCAATAATGAGCAGTTCTTC. Combining the CDR3 with reference TRBV5-1 and TRBJ2-1 gives the whole variable domain KAGVTQTPRYLIKTRGQQVTLSCSPISGHRSVSWYQQTPGQGLQFLFEYFSETQRNKGNFPGRFSGRQFSNSRSEMNVSTLELGDSALYLCASSLGPNNEQFFGPGTRLTVL.